These 4 T cell receptor beta chains were sequenced from one sample in a study of T cells after yellow fever vaccination. TCRdb reprocessed the 5' RACE reads via MiXCR and lists one record per CDR3 protein. The sample shows hundreds of thousands of distinct CDR3 sequences, roughly 12% of them seen only once. The sample in question was PBMCs, obtained on the day of the yellow fever booster vaccination. The origin of the receptors is a man under 40 who received the YFV17D yellow fever vaccine.

This clonotype showed up many times. This sequence joins TRBV5-1 and TRBJ2-7, with D unclear. CDR1 SGHRS and CDR2 YFSETQ come from the germline V gene. This CDR3 region has 12 residues. Trimming cost V 7 bases and J 6 bases, with 14 bases left between them. The CDR3 reads CASSLLVGEQYF. The CDR3 DNA is TGCGCCAGCTCTCTTCTCGTAGGCGAGCAGTACTTC.

This clonotype was recorded many times. The chain combines TRBV12-3 or TRBV12-4 with TRBJ2-3; possibly TRBD1 for D (5 bases). The ends were cut back, 4 bases at V and 4 bases at J, with 9 bases in the middle. The CDR3 extends over 13 amino acids. CDR3 in amino acids: CASSSTGADTQYF. DNA for the CDR3: TGTGCCAGCAGTTCAACAGGAGCAGATACGCAGTATTTT.

The gene calls are TRBV2 and TRBJ2-1; no reliable D call. Germline values: CDR1 SNHLY, CDR2 FYNNEI. CDR3 length equals 13 residues. Trimming removed 7 bases at V and 2 bases at J, with 9 bases between. CDR3 amino acids: CASIYSTYNEQFF. The CDR3 coding sequence is TGTGCCAGCATCTACTCCACCTACAATGAGCAGTTCTTC.

This clonotype was picked up many times. The rearrangement uses TRBV7-2 and TRBJ2-1; 13 bases fit TRBD2. In germline, CDR1 is SGHTA, CDR2 FQGNSA. V trimming: 5 bases; J trimming: 9 bases; junction bases outside the gene matches: 10. There are 16 residues in the CDR3. CDR3 in DNA: TGTGCCAGCAGCCTCACCGGGACTAGCGGGATTCCTGAGCAGTTCTTC. It yields the protein CASSLTGTSGIPEQFF.